This T cell receptor (beta chain) derives from a study of OX40 agonist ivuxolimab in advanced cancers. Profiling relied on immunoSEQ multiplex PCR, and the TCRdb table lists in-frame clones only, not all of them. In the table there are 40,000 to 45,000 clones, about 90% of which are singletons. Germline lookup yields CDR1 SGHDT and CDR2 YYEEEE. The CDR3 sequence is 16 residues long. Trimming cost V 4 bases and J 1 base; bases outside gene matches: 6. V is TRBV5-6 and J is TRBJ2-4; 9 bases line up with TRBD1. The specimen comprised CD4+ or CD8+ T cells sorted from blood, sampled in a trial of the OX40 agonist ivuxolimab. The TCR comes from an adult with an advanced solid tumor such as melanoma, head and neck, liver or kidney cancer. CDR3 amino acids: CASSKPGQGAKNIQYF. CDR3 bases: TGTGCCAGCAGCAAACCGGGACAGGGTGCCAAAAACATTCAGTACTTC.